This T cell receptor (beta chain) is drawn from a study of cytomegalovirus exposure and HLA in healthy donors. Overall study findings and caveats: Across donors, presence/absence analyses took sequencing depth to be roughly uniform.

PCR amplification relied on 60 Vbeta primers (plus 13 Jbeta primers). Measured with immunoSEQ multiplex PCR; TCRdb has only the in-frame clones, and not every one. Its clone listing holds about 160,000 clones. For this clone: Antigen unknown.

The sequence came from a man aged 30-40 years in good health and CMV-seronegative. The sequenced sample consisted of PBMCs.

The CDR3 DNA is TGTGCCAGCAGCTCCGGACAGGGCTATCAGCCCCAGCATTTT. It yields the protein CASSSGQGYQPQHF. The V gene is TRBV11-2, the J gene TRBJ1-5; TRBD1 agrees at 8 bases. The junction had 4 bases not matched to a gene; V was cut back by 4 bases and J by 5 bases. The CDR3 has 14 amino acids. Per germline, CDR1 SGHAT and CDR2 FQNNGV.